This T cell receptor beta chain was retrieved from a study of regulatory T cells in long-lasting Graves disease. This clonotype was recorded many times. Both iRepertoire HTBI primers and Arm-PCR of CDR3 regions were used to build the TCR beta libraries. MiXCR was run by TCRdb on the multiplex PCR reads, yielding one entry per CDR3 protein. Among 350,000 to 550,000 distinct CDR3 sequences listed, about 15% were seen once. As to time point: newly diagnosed GD, antithyroid drugs for less than 3 months. Preparation of the TCR library used RNA extracted from PBMCs. The germline V gene encodes CDR1 LNHNV and CDR2 YYDKDF (reference sequence). The V and J ends lost 8 bases and 0 bases respectively, with 24 bases between them. The CDR3 spans 18 residues. These data were likewise used in another study, on T cells in Graves' hyperthyroidism and ophthalmopathy. That report notes: Diagnosis of hyperthyroidism was new in patients aged 18 to 65, and its duration was under 2 months.

Source: peripheral blood mononuclear cells (PBMCs), taken at new diagnosis, from a patient treated with antithyroid drugs. The V and J genes are TRBV15 and TRBJ2-3, with D perhaps TRBD2 (5 bases). The TCR sequence derives from a woman aged 25 to 39 with Graves disease. The CDR3 loop reads CATHLGFGSGSSTDTQYF. The CDR3 DNA follows: TGTGCCACCCATTTGGGGTTTGGGAGCGGATCTAGCACAGATACGCAGTATTTT. Full variable domain (missing parts from reference TRBV15 and TRBJ2-3): DAMVIQNPRYQVTQFGKPVTLSCSQTLNHNVMYWYQQKSSQAPKLLFHYYDKDFNNEADTPDNFQSRRPNTSFCFLDIRSPGLGDTAMYLCATHLGFGSGSSTDTQYFGPGTRLTVL.